One and the same sample provided the 9 T cell receptor beta chains below, sequenced in a study of shared clonotypes between healthy human individuals. Repertoires were generated with immunoSEQ multiplex PCR, while TCRdb's copy carries only in-frame clones and drops some. The table has around 200,000 clones, approximately 61% seen once; the top ten hold 8% to 13%. Sequenced sample: memory CD4+ T cells sorted from blood. Specified subset: CD45RA-negative fraction. The receptors shown here come from a young man in good health.

The rearrangement links TRBV6-5 to TRBJ2-7, with 7 bases aligning to TRBD2. The CDR3 is 13 residues long. The V and J ends lost 6 bases and 6 bases, in that order; junction bases with no gene match: 8. Germline-derived CDR1 and CDR2 are MNHEY and SVGAGI. The CDR3 loop is CASRPGTGGEQYF. The CDR3, as DNA: TGTGCCAGCAGACCTGGGACGGGAGGCGAGCAGTACTTC.

J is TRBJ2-1 and V is TRBV6-5, with a weak D call TRBD2 (5 bases). The germline V and J ends were trimmed by 5 bases and 0 bases, with 11 bases remaining between them. The germline V gene encodes CDR1 MNHEY and CDR2 SVGAGI. The CDR3 spans 15 residues. The CDR3 DNA follows: TGTGCCAGCAGTGCCGGGGTAAGCTCCTACAATGAGCAGTTCTTC. Protein product: CASSAGVSSYNEQFF.

The chain recombines TRBV25-1 with TRBJ2-2, with unresolved D. The germline CDR1 and CDR2 sequences are MGHDK and SYGVNS. Trimming left V 7 bases short and J 1 base short, with 10 bases between. The CDR3 runs 14 residues. CDR3 region: CASMADLNTGELFF. Here the CDR3 DNA reads TGTGCCAGCATGGCAGACTTGAACACCGGGGAGCTGTTTTTT.

The V gene is TRBV5-1, the J gene TRBJ2-3; a possible D gene is TRBD1 (5 bases). The CDR3 contains 14 residues. V lost 0 bases and J lost 5, with 10 bases in between. Germline V gene sequence: CDR1 SGHRS, CDR2 YFSETQ. In nucleotides, the CDR3 is TGCGCCAGCAGCTTGGCCAAGGGGCAAGATACGCAGTATTTT. It encodes CASSLAKGQDTQYF.

J is TRBJ2-3 and V is TRBV9, with 8 bases identical to TRBD2. The CDR3 extends over 16 amino acids. Germline V lookup: CDR1 SGDLS, CDR2 YYNGEE. The V segment lost 4 bases and the J segment 4 bases; nucleotides outside the gene matches: 11. CDR3 sequence reads: CASSRVPSGGADTQYF. CDR3 DNA: TGTGCCAGCAGCCGAGTCCCATCGGGGGGGGCAGATACGCAGTATTTT.

The chain is built from TRBV5-1 and TRBJ2-1; D gene unclear. V dropped 4 bases and J dropped 7 bases, with 12 bases sitting between them. From germline, CDR1 is SGHRS and CDR2 YFSETQ. The CDR3 extends over 13 amino acids. CDR3 coding DNA: TGCGCCAGCAGCACAAACGTGGGGAATGAGCAGTTCTTC. This sequence encodes CASSTNVGNEQFF.

The V gene is TRBV7-9, the J gene TRBJ1-5; D is unresolved. CDR3 size: 14 residues. Trimming left V 3 bases short and J 3 bases short, with 9 bases between. Per germline, CDR1 SEHNR and CDR2 FQNEAQ (reference sequence). CDR3 in DNA: TGTGCCAGCAGCTTCCCAACAGACAATCAGCCCCAGCATTTT. Translated: CASSFPTDNQPQHF.

The chain joins TRBV5-1 to TRBJ2-1, with a weak D call TRBD1 (7 bases). The CDR3 has 14 amino acids. CDR1 and CDR2 (germline): SGHRS, YFSETQ. Trimming cost V 3 bases and J 4 bases, with 11 bases left between them. The CDR3 loop reads CASSSQGGYNEQFF. The CDR3 DNA reads as TGCGCCAGCAGCTCCCAGGGGGGTTACAATGAGCAGTTCTTC.

This clone was observed a few times. The chain joins TRBV7-9 to TRBJ2-2, with 9 bases matching TRBD2. Germline loops: CDR1 SEHNR, CDR2 FQNEAQ (reference sequence). This CDR3 region has 16 residues. V shed 5 bases, J shed 3 bases, and the junction held 7 bases outside the gene matches. The CDR3 protein is CASSPRGGGDTGELFF. The CDR3 coding sequence is TGTGCCAGCAGCCCCCGGGGCGGGGGGGACACCGGGGAGCTGTTTTTT.